The 25 T cell receptor beta chains below all came from one sample that was sequenced in a study of blood T cell repertoires in COVID-19. Clones were read by immunoSEQ multiplex PCR, and TCRdb kept only the in-frame ones, dropping some. There are tens of thousands of clones in the sample; 86% occur only once, and 1.3% lies in the top ten. The specimen was peripheral blood. The receptors stem from an elderly woman with acute or convalescent COVID-19.

This clone was counted once. The J gene is TRBJ2-3, the V gene TRBV19; D is perhaps TRBD1 (6 bases). The length of the CDR3 is 14 residues. V lost 3 bases and J lost 2, with 9 bases in between. In germline, CDR1 is LNHDA, CDR2 SQIVND (reference sequence). CDR3 region: CASSMDSYTDTQYF. In nucleotides, the CDR3 is TGTGCCAGTAGTATGGACAGCTACACAGATACGCAGTATTTT.

This chain joins TRBV4-2 and TRBJ2-7; D is possibly TRBD1 (5 bases). V lost 0 bases, J lost 5 bases, and 11 bases lay in between. This CDR3 is 14 amino acids long. Germline V gene data show CDR1 as LGHNA and CDR2 as YNFKEQ. CDR3: CASSQDSRENEQYF. The DNA of the CDR3 is TGTGCCAGCAGCCAAGATAGCAGGGAAAACGAGCAGTACTTC.

V is TRBV19 and J is TRBJ2-3; TRBD2 is a possible D gene (6 bases). Trimming removed 2 bases at V and 4 bases at J, with 22 bases between. Germline V gives CDR1 LNHDA, CDR2 SQIVND (reference sequence). CDR3 size: 18 residues. In DNA form, the CDR3 reads TGTGCCAGTAGTATATATGCACCCTTGACGGGAGTGGCAGATACGCAGTATTTT. Amino acids: CASSIYAPLTGVADTQYF.

The J gene is TRBJ2-5, the V gene TRBV6-5; D remains unclear. CDR3 size: 15 residues. V lost 0 bases to trimming and J lost 4 bases, with 12 bases between them. Looked up from germline, CDR1 is MNHEY and CDR2 is SVGAGI. For the CDR3, the DNA is TGTGCCAGCAGTTACTCGATCCGTGTAGTAGAGACCCAGTACTTC. Its translation: CASSYSIRVVETQYF.

The V gene is TRBV18, the J gene TRBJ1-4; 8 bases agree with TRBD1. The CDR3 has 13 amino acids. The J segment lost 8 bases and the V segment lost 5 bases, leaving 4 bases of the junction unmatched. Per the germline V gene, CDR1 is KGHSH and CDR2 is LQKENI. CDR3 nucleotide sequence: TGTGCCAGCTCAAGGACAGGGTGGGAAAAACTGTTTTTT. It codes for CASSRTGWEKLFF.

This sequence joins TRBV6-5 and TRBJ1-3; no clear D. Deletions cut 6 bases from V and 2 bases from J, with 14 bases between. Germline values: CDR1 MNHEY, CDR2 SVGAGI. This CDR3 spans 15 amino acids. The CDR3 DNA follows: TGTGCCAGCAGGCATGAGAGGGCGCCTGGAAACACCATATATTTT. Amino acids: CASRHERAPGNTIYF.

This chain links TRBV12-3 or TRBV12-4 with TRBJ2-7, with D possibly TRBD2 on 5 matching bases. V was pared by 1 base and J by 7 bases, with 5 bases between. This CDR3 is 11 amino acids long. CDR3 in DNA: TGTGCCAGCAGTTTAGGGAGGGAGCAGTACTTC. It codes for CASSLGREQYF.

The J gene is TRBJ2-2, the V gene TRBV2, with 13 bases aligning to TRBD2. This CDR3 region has 18 residues. Trimming took 6 bases from V and 4 from J; bases not matched to a gene: 11. The germline V gene encodes CDR1 SNHLY and CDR2 FYNNEI. CDR3 sequence: CASRGTSGISVSTGELFF. The CDR3 bases are TGTGCCAGCAGGGGGACTAGCGGGATTTCGGTGAGCACCGGGGAGCTGTTTTTT.

The J gene is TRBJ1-6, the V gene TRBV10-3, with 7 bases that match TRBD1. The germline V gene has CDR1 ENHRY and CDR2 SYGVKD. The CDR3 sequence is 15 residues long. J lost 5 bases, V lost 3 bases, and 4 bases had no gene match. CDR3 DNA: TGTGCCATCAGTGACCGCAGGGGGGATAATTCACCCCTCCACTTT. It encodes CAISDRRGDNSPLHF.

This clone appeared a single time. This chain connects TRBV27 to TRBJ1-4, with TRBD1 matching 7 bases. The CDR3 runs 14 residues. V shed 5 bases, J shed 8 bases, and the junction held 8 bases outside the gene matches. Germline values: CDR1 MNHEY, CDR2 SMNVEV (reference sequence). The CDR3 loop reads CASSRTGEREKLFF. The CDR3 bases are TGTGCCAGCAGTCGGACAGGCGAACGGGAAAAACTGTTTTTT. The complete variable domain, with remaining parts taken from reference TRBV27 and TRBJ1-4, reads EAQVTQNPRYLITVTGKKLTVTCSQNMNHEYMSWYRQDPGLGLRQIYYSMNVEVTDKGDVPEGYKVSRKEKRNFPLILESPSPNQTSLYFCASSRTGEREKLFFGSGTQLSVL.

The chain has TRBV7-6 and TRBJ2-1; 13 bases agree with TRBD2. The CDR3 is made up of 19 amino acids. Trimming removed 1 base from V and 6 bases from J; junction bases left unmatched: 12. Germline values: CDR1 SGHVS, CDR2 FNYEAQ. CDR3 DNA sequence: TGTGCCAGCAGCTTAGATGAGCCCTGGGGACTAGCGGGACTCAATGAGCAGTTCTTC. Its translation: CASSLDEPWGLAGLNEQFF.

There are a few counts of this clone. The V gene is TRBV28, the J gene TRBJ2-7, with 8 bases that match TRBD2. V lost 11 bases to trimming and J lost 3 bases; unmatched junction nucleotides: 6. The CDR3 covers 12 residues. Germline CDR1 and CDR2: MDHEN and SYDVKM. The CDR3 nucleotides read TGTGCCTCGCGGGGGGTAGTCTACGAGCAGTACTTC. It is translated as CASRGVVYEQYF.

The chain recombines TRBV11-2 with TRBJ2-5, with D perhaps TRBD2 (5 bases). This CDR3 region has 15 residues. CDR1 and CDR2 (germline): SGHAT, FQNNGV. V was pared by 1 base and J by 0 bases, with 9 bases between. CDR3 bases: TGTGCCAGCAGCTTAGTGGGAGCGGACCAAGAGACCCAGTACTTC. This translates into CASSLVGADQETQYF.

This clone was seen once. The rearrangement joins TRBV9 to TRBJ1-4, with 7 nucleotides matching TRBD1. CDR3 length equals 14 residues. Germline CDR1 SGDLS, CDR2 YYNGEE. The V and J ends lost 3 bases and 5 bases, in that order; junction bases with no gene match: 4. The CDR3 coding sequence is TGTGCCAGCAGCGAGGGACAGCTCAATGAAAAACTGTTTTTT. As protein: CASSEGQLNEKLFF.

The chain employs TRBV11-2 and TRBJ2-7, with D perhaps matching TRBD2 (5 bases). V gave up 7 bases and J gave up 4 bases, with 14 bases separating them. Looked up from germline, CDR1 is SGHAT and CDR2 is FQNNGV. The CDR3 extends over 13 amino acids. CDR3 bases: TGTGCCAGCACAACTCCTTCGGGGTACGAGCAGTACTTC. As protein: CASTTPSGYEQYF.

J is TRBJ1-5 and V is TRBV3-1 (or the pseudogene TRBV3-2); D gene ambiguous. This CDR3 has 13 residues. Germline loops: CDR1 LGHDT, CDR2 YNNKEL (reference sequence). V was clipped by 0 bases and J by 9 bases, with 9 bases between them. The CDR3 reads CASSQEEGWPQHF. The CDR3 DNA sequence: TGTGCCAGCAGCCAAGAGGAGGGATGGCCCCAGCATTTT.

With regard to this clone: Other DNA sequences in the sample encode the same CDR3. This chain joins TRBV5-1 and TRBJ2-7, with 9 positions matching TRBD1. Germline CDR1 reads SGHRS; CDR2 reads YFSETQ. The trim removed 2 bases at V and 0 bases at J, leaving 6 bases unmatched. This CDR3 contains 16 residues. DNA for the CDR3: TGCGCCAGCAGCTTAAGGACAGGGGTCGGCTCCTACGAGCAGTACTTC. Its translation: CASSLRTGVGSYEQYF.

The CDR3 loop reads CASSPHHARDRGQRGYTF. The CDR3 DNA reads as TGTGCCAGTAGTCCCCACCATGCCCGGGACAGGGGGCAACGGGGCTACACCTTC. The chain links TRBV19 to TRBJ1-2; 12 nucleotides match TRBD1. From germline, CDR1 is LNHDA and CDR2 SQIVND (reference sequence). The CDR3 spans 18 residues. Losses at the gene ends were 5 bases for V and 8 bases for J; bases not matched to a gene: 18. Filled out from reference TRBV19 and TRBJ1-2, the complete variable domain reads DGGITQSPKYLFRKEGQNVTLSCEQNLNHDAMYWYRQDPGQGLRLIYYSQIVNDFQKGDIAEGYSVSREKKESFPLTVTSAQKNPTAFYLCASSPHHARDRGQRGYTFGSGTRLTVV.

CDR3 residues: CASSVVGVGTEAFF. The CDR3, as DNA: TGTGCCAGCAGCGTAGTCGGGGTTGGCACTGAAGCTTTCTTT. The chain links TRBV9 to TRBJ1-1; D is unclear. Between the trimmed V and J ends, which lost 0 bases and 4 bases, there was a span of 10 bases. In germline, CDR1 is SGDLS, CDR2 YYNGEE. The CDR3 contains 14 residues.

DNA for the CDR3: TGTGCCAGTCAAGCTGTGGCCAGGCTGAGTGAGCAGTTCTTC. Translation gives CASQAVARLSEQFF. The chain recombines TRBV25-1 with TRBJ2-1; unclear D gene. The CDR3 is 14 residues long. Trimming stripped 9 bases from V and 9 bases from J, with 21 bases between. The germline V gene has CDR1 MGHDK and CDR2 SYGVNS.

The rearrangement links TRBV29-1 to TRBJ2-5, with D maybe TRBD2 (6 bases). The CDR3 loop spans 11 amino acids. Germline CDR1 is SQVTM and CDR2 is ANQGSEA. This chain's CDR3 is CMGRGQETQYF. The CDR3 DNA reads TGCATGGGGCGGGGACAAGAGACCCAGTACTTC.

The chain carries TRBV15 and TRBJ1-1, with D unresolved. The V end lost 0 bases, the J end lost 2 bases, and 10 bases lay between the germline ends. This CDR3 comprises 15 residues. Germline V gene lookup returns CDR1 LNHNV and CDR2 YYDKDF (reference sequence). The CDR3 loop is CATSRDFTENTEAFF. In nucleotides, the CDR3 is TGTGCCACCAGCAGAGATTTCACAGAAAACACTGAAGCTTTCTTT.

The chain combines TRBV18 with TRBJ1-2; D is uncertain. The germline gives CDR1 KGHSH, CDR2 LQKENI. The CDR3 loop spans 14 amino acids. V lost 6 bases to trimming and J lost 0 bases, with 11 bases between them. CDR3 nucleotide sequence: TGTGCCAGCTCCCCAGCGTTCGCTAACTATGGCTACACCTTC. Residues: CASSPAFANYGYTF.

This clone was seen just once. The CDR3 region is CASSPGQGMIYGYTF. DNA for the CDR3: TGTGCCAGCAGCCCGGGACAGGGGATGATCTATGGCTACACCTTC. The chain combines TRBV5-6 with TRBJ1-2; 10 nucleotides agree with TRBD1. Germline CDR1 SGHDT, CDR2 YYEEEE. This CDR3 contains 15 residues. V lost 4 bases, J lost 4 bases, and 7 bases stayed unmatched.

The rearrangement links TRBV7-2 to TRBJ2-7, with TRBD1 identical over 8 bases. This CDR3 comprises 14 residues. Germline V gene data show CDR1 as SGHTA and CDR2 as FQGNSA. V lost 5 bases and J lost 3; bases outside the gene matches: 6. CDR3 region: CASSLGDRGYEQYF. CDR3 bases: TGTGCCAGCAGCCTAGGAGACAGGGGCTACGAGCAGTACTTC.